The next 3 T cell receptor beta chains were all read from a single sample in a study of cytomegalovirus exposure and HLA in healthy donors. Primers for the PCR totalled 60 Vbeta and 13 Jbeta. Generated by immunoSEQ multiplex PCR, the TCRdb table keeps only in-frame clones and is missing some. The table includes about 140,000 clones, more than 70% detected once. Material: PBMCs. The origin of the receptors is a man aged 50-59 years in good health and CMV-seronegative.

The chain combines TRBV2 with TRBJ2-3; 8 bases are shared with TRBD2. Germline V lookup: CDR1 SNHLY, CDR2 FYNNEI. After removal of 4 bases from V and 0 bases from J, the junction contained 3 bases not matched to a gene. CDR3 length: 15 residues. Here the CDR3 reads CASSVRTSSTDTQYF. The CDR3 DNA is TGTGCCAGCAGTGTCCGGACTAGCAGCACAGATACGCAGTATTTT.

CDR3 protein: CASSWTGSYNEQFF. The CDR3 nucleotides are TGTGCCAGCAGCTGGACAGGATCCTACAATGAGCAGTTCTTC. The chain recombines TRBV5-8 with TRBJ2-1; the match to TRBD1 covers 7 bases. This CDR3 spans 14 amino acids. Germline V gene sequence: CDR1 SGHTS, CDR2 YDEGEE. V dropped 3 bases and J dropped 1; count of bases not matched to a gene: 1.

The chain carries TRBV7-7 and TRBJ2-5; D is possibly TRBD2 (7 bases). This CDR3 has 16 residues. V was cut by 1 base and J by 5 bases, with 17 bases left in between. Germline V lookup: CDR1 SSHAT, CDR2 FNYEAQ (reference sequence). The CDR3 spells CASSLDRVGGLETQYF. Here the CDR3 DNA reads TGTGCCAGCAGCTTAGACAGGGTGGGAGGGTTGGAGACCCAGTACTTC. The whole variable domain, filled in from reference TRBV7-7 and TRBJ2-5, reads GAGVSQSPRYKVTKRGQDVTLRCDPISSHATLYWYQQALGQGPEFLTYFNYEAQPDKSGLPSDRFSAERPEGSISTLTIQRTEQRDSAMYRCASSLDRVGGLETQYFGPGTRLLVL.